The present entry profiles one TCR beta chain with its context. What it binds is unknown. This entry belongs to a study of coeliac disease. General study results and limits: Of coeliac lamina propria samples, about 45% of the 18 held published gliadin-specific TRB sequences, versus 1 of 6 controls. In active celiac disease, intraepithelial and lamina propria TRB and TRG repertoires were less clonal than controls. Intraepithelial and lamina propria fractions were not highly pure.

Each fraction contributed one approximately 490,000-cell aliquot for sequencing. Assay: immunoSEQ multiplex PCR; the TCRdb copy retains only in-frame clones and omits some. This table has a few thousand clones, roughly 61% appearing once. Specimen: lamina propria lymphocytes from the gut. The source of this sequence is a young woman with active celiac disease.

The CDR3, as DNA: TGTGCCAGCAGCTTGGCGGGAGGAAGGTACTACGAGCAGTACTTC. Its protein product is CASSLAGGRYYEQYF. The chain has TRBV7-2 and TRBJ2-7, with 8 positions matching TRBD2. With V trimmed by 3 bases and J by 3 bases, 7 bases remained unmatched. There are 15 residues in the CDR3. Germline CDR1 SGHTA, CDR2 FQGNSA.